The entry below gives a single T cell receptor (beta chain) sequence along with its context. Compared with germline, one end of the junction differs, possibly owing to a read error. This sample was included in a study of blood T cell repertoires in COVID-19. Per the authors' pipeline: The authors estimated nucleated cell counts from reference gene primer amplification. The table came from immunoSEQ multiplex PCR; TCRdb's copy has only in-frame clones and leaves some out. V, J and clone size are taken as reported in that table, and D and trimming were inferred from the DNA itself. The sample records around 470,000 clones, less than 95% being singletons. Participants, roughly 18 to 90 years old, spanned under 25 US areas. Cohort assignment relied on participant-reported clinical history. Two negative PCRs, clearance, or symptom resolution were required of recovered Cohort 3 donors. This CDR3 region has 14 residues. Germline assignment: CDR1 MGHRA and CDR2 YSYEKL.

The receptor comes from a young man who had recovered from COVID-19. The specimen sequenced was PBMCs or T cells enriched from blood (not recorded which). V usage is TRBV4-1 and J usage is TRBJ2-5; 9 bases are shared with TRBD2. CDR3 nucleotides: TGTGCCAGCGCACGGCGGGAGGGGGGAGAGACCCAGTACTTC. This encodes CASARREGGETQYF.